This record covers a single TCR beta chain. Its matching antigen is unknown. This record comes from a study of CD8 T cells in ankylosing spondylitis. Study results and limitations: It appeared that ankylosing spondylitis blood was characterized by a TCR beta motif of under ten highly homologous variants. Existing reports had already noted some motif variants in reactive arthritis synovial fluid and blood.

Preparation of TCR beta libraries was done by quantitative 5'-RACE with molecular barcodes. TCRdb analysed the 5' RACE reads with MiXCR anew, one entry per CDR3 protein. This sample has approximately 140,000 distinct CDR3 sequences; roughly 8.4% occur once, and the top ten carry 7.3%. Germline CDR1 reads SGHAT; CDR2 reads FQDESV (reference sequence). J gave up 1 base and V 8 bases, and 9 bases lay outside the gene matches. This CDR3 is built from 17 residues. The material sequenced was synovial fluid, either unsorted or a sorted T cell fraction (not recorded which). The TCR sequence derives from a male donor with ankylosing spondylitis. The chain carries TRBV11-1 and TRBJ2-3, with 13 bases lining up with TRBD2. The CDR3 DNA sequence: TGTGCCAGCTCAACTAGCGGGAGGGGACCTGGCACAGATACGCAGTATTTT. Translated, it gives CASSTSGRGPGTDTQYF. The full variable domain, with the rest looked up from reference TRBV11-1 and TRBJ2-3, is EAEVAQSPRYKITEKSQAVAFWCDPISGHATLYWYRQILGQGPELLVQFQDESVVDDSQLPKDRFSAERLKGVDSTLKIQPAELGDSAMYLCASSTSGRGPGTDTQYFGPGTRLTVL.